This T cell receptor beta chain derives from a study of Ad26.COV2.S vaccination and SARS-CoV-2 variants. TCRdb's table, derived via immunoSEQ multiplex PCR, lists solely in-frame clones and lacks some. The data show 300,000 to 450,000 clones, around 92% seen once. Material: peripheral blood, obtained after recovery from COVID-19. The source of this sequence is a human donor who had recovered from COVID-19.

CDR3 amino acids: CASSIGRGAAQETQYF. CDR3 nucleotides: TGTGCCAGTAGTATAGGTCGTGGGGCGGCTCAAGAGACCCAGTACTTC. This chain joins TRBV19 and TRBJ2-5; TRBD1 might be the D (5 bases). V was pared by 1 base and J by 2 bases, with 14 bases between. This CDR3 has 16 residues. The V gene's germline CDR1 is LNHDA and CDR2 SQIVND (reference sequence).